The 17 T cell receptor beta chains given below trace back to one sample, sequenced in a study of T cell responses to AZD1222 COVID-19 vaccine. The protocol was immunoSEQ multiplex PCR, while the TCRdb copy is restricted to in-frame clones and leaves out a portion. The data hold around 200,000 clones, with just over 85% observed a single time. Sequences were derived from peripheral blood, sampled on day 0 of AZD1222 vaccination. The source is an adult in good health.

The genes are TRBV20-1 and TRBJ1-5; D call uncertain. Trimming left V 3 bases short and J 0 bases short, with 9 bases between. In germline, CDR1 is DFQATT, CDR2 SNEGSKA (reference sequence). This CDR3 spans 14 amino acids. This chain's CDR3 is CSASGSYSNQPQHF. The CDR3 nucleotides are TGCAGTGCTAGTGGTAGCTATAGCAATCAGCCCCAGCATTTT.

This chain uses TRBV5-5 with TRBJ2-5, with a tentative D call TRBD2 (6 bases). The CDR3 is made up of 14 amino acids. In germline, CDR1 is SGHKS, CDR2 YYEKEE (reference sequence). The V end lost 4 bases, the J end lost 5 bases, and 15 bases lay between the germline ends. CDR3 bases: TGTGCCAGCAGCCCCCGGAGGGACGCGGAGACCCAGTACTTC. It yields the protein CASSPRRDAETQYF. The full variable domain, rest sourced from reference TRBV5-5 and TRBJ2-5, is DAGVTQSPTHLIKTRGQQVTLRCSPISGHKSVSWYQQVLGQGPQFIFQYYEKEERGRGNFPDRFSARQFPNYSSELNVNALLLGDSALYLCASSPRRDAETQYFGPGTRLLVL.

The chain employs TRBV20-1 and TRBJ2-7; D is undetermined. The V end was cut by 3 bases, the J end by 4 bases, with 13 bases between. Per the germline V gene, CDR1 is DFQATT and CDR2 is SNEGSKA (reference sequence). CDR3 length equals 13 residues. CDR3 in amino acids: CSASNLIHYEQYF. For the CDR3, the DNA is TGCAGTGCTAGTAACCTTATCCATTACGAGCAGTACTTC.

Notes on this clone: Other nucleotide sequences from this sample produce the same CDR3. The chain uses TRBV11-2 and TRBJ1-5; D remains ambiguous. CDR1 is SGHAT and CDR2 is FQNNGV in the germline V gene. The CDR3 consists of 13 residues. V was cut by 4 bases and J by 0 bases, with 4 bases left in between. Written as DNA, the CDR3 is TGTGCCAGCAGCTCAGGTAGCAATCAGCCCCAGCATTTT. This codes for CASSSGSNQPQHF.

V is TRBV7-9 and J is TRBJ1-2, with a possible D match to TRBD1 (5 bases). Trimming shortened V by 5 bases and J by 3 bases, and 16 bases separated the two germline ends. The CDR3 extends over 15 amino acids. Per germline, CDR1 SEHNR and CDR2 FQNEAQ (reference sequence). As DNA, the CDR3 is TGTGCCAGCAGCGTCTCCGGTCGGGGGTACTATGGCTACACCTTC. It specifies CASSVSGRGYYGYTF.

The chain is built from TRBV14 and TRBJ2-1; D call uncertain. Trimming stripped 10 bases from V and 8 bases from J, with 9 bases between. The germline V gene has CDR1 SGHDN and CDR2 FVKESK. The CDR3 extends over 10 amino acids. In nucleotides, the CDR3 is TGTGCCACCAGGTTAGATGAGCAGTTCTTC. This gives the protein CATRLDEQFF.

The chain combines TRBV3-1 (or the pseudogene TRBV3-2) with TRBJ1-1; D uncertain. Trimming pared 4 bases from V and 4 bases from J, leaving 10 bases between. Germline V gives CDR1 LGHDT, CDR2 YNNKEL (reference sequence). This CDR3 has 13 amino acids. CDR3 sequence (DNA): TGTGCCAGCAGCCCTGGGTCTGCCACTGAAGCTTTCTTT. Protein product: CASSPGSATEAFF.

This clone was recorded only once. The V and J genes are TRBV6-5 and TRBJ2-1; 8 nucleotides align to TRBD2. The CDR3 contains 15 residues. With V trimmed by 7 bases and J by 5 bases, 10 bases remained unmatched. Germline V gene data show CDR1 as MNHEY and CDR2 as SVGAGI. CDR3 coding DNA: TGTGCCAGCACCCGAGGGCCGGGGGGGAACAATGAGCAGTTCTTC. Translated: CASTRGPGGNNEQFF.

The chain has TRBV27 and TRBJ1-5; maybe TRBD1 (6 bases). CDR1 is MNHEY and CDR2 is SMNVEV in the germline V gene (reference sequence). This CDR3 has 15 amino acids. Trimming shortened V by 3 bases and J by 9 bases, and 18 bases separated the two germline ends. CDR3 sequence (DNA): TGTGCCAGCAGTTTTTGGGGGGCAGCGGCTGGGCCCCAGCATTTT. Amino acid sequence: CASSFWGAAAGPQHF.

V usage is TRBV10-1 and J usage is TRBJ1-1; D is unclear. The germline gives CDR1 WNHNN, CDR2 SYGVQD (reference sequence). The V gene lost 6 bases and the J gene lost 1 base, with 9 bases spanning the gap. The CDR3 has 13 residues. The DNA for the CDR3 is TGCGCCAGCAGACCTACACCGAACACTGAAGCTTTCTTT. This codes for CASRPTPNTEAFF.

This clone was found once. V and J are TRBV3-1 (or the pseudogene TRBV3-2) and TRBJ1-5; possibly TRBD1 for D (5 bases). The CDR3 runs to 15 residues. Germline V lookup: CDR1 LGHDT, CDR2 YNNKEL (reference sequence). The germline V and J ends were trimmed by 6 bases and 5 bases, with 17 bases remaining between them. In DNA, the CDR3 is TGTGCCAGCAGTTTTCAGATCGGGGGGGATCAGCCCCAGCATTTT. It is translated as CASSFQIGGDQPQHF.

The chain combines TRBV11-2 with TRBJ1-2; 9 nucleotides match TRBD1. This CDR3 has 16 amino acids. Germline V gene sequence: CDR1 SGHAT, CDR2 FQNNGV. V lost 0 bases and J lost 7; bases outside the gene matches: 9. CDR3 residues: CASSLEPTGGRGGYTF. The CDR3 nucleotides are TGTGCCAGCAGCTTAGAACCTACAGGGGGCAGAGGTGGCTACACCTTC.

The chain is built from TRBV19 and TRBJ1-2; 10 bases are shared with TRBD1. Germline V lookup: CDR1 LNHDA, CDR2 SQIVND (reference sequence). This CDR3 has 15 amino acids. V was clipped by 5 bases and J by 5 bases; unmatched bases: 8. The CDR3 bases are TGTGCCAGTAGTCCCGGACAGGGGGGAGTTTATGGCTACACCTTC. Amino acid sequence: CASSPGQGGVYGYTF.

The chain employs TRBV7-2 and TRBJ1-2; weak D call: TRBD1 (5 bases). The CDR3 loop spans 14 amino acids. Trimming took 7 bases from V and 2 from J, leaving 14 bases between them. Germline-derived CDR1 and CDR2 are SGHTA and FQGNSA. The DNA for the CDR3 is TGTGCCAGCAACTCCCCGACAGAGAACTATGGCTACACCTTC. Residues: CASNSPTENYGYTF.

CDR3: CASFPRVAESSYEQYF. DNA of the CDR3: TGTGCCAGCTTCCCTCGAGTAGCGGAGAGCTCCTACGAGCAGTACTTC. The chain carries TRBV25-1 and TRBJ2-7; D may be TRBD2 (6 bases). Germline V gives CDR1 MGHDK, CDR2 SYGVNS. The CDR3 extends over 16 amino acids. The ends were cut back, 8 bases at V and 0 bases at J, with 20 bases in the middle.

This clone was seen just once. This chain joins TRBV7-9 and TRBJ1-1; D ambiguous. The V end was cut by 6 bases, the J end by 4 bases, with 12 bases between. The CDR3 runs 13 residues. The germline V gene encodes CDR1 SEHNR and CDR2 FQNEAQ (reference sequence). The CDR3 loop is CASRRGEVTEAFF. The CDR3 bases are TGTGCCAGCAGGAGAGGTGAGGTCACTGAAGCTTTCTTT. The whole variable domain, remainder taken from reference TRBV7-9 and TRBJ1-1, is DTGVSQNPRHKITKRGQNVTFRCDPISEHNRLYWYRQTLGQGPEFLTYFQNEAQLEKSRLLSDRFSAERPKGSFSTLEIQRTEQGDSAMYLCASRRGEVTEAFFGQGTRLTVV.

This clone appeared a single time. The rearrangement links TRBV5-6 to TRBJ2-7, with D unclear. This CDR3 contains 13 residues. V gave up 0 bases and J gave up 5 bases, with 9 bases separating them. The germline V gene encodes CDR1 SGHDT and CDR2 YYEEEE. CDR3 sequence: CASSLVVQDEQYF. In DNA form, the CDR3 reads TGTGCCAGCAGCTTGGTGGTCCAGGACGAGCAGTACTTC.